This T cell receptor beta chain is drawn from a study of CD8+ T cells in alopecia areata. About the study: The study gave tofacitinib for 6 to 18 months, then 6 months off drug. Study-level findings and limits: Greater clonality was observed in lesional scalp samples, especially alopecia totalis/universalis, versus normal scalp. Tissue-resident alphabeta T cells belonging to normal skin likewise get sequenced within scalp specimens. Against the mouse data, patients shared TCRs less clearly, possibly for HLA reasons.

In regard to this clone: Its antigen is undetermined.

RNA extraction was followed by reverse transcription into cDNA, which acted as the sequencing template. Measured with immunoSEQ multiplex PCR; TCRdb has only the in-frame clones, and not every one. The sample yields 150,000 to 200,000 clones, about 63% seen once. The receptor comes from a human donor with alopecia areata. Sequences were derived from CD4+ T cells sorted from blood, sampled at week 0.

As DNA, the CDR3 is TGTGCCAGCAGCCCCGAATTTGCCGGGGGCAATCAGCCCCAGCATTTT. Protein sequence: CASSPEFAGGNQPQHF. This rearrangement joins TRBV7-9 to TRBJ1-5, with D unresolved. The CDR3 totals 16 residues. V was trimmed by 5 bases and J by 2 bases, leaving 16 bases between them. The V gene's germline CDR1 is SEHNR and CDR2 FQNEAQ (reference sequence).